The clone carrying this TCR beta chain was detected a few times. The entry originates in a study of CD8+ T cells in alopecia areata. Study at large: It was oral tofacitinib, at 5 to 10 mg twice daily, that treated patients received.

This sample's treatment: oral pan-JAK inhibitor, 5-10 mg twice daily. Isolation of CD4+ and CD8+ T cells from PBMCs was achieved by sorting. Germline trimming cut 3 bases from V and 9 bases from J; bases unmatched to any gene: 5. CDR3 length: 14 amino acids. Germline V gene lookup returns CDR1 SGDLS and CDR2 YYNGEE. Extraction of RNA preceded its reverse transcription into cDNA, which served as the sequencing template. Method: immunoSEQ multiplex PCR; TCRdb's copy keeps in-frame clones and lacks some. The sample carries around 200,000 clones, roughly 62% recorded once. The genes are TRBV9 and TRBJ1-6; 8 nucleotides line up with TRBD1. This sample comprised CD8+ T cells sorted from blood, obtained at week 24, from a patient treated with tofacitinib. This receptor was taken from a human donor with alopecia areata. CDR3 sequence reads: CASSAGTGFSPLHF. The CDR3 region has the DNA TGTGCCAGCAGCGCCGGGACAGGATTTTCACCCCTCCACTTT.